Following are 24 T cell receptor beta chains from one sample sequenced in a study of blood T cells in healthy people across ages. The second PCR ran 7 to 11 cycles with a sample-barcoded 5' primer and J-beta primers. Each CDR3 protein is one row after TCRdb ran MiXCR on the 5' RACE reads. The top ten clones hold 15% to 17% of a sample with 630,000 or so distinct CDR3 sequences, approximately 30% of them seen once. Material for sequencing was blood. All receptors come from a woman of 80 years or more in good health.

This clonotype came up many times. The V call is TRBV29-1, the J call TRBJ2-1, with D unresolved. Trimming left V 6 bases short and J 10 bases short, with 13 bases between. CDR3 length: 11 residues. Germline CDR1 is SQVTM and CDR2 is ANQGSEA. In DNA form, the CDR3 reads TGCAGCGTACGACTGACCCAGGAGCAGTTCTTC. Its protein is CSVRLTQEQFF.

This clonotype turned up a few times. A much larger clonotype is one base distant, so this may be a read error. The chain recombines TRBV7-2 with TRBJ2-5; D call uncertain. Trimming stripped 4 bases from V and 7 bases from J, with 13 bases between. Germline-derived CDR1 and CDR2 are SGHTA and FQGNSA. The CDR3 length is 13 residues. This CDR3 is CASSSFVLGTQYF. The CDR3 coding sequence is TGTGCCAGCAGCTCGTTTGTGTTGGGGACCCAGTACTTC.

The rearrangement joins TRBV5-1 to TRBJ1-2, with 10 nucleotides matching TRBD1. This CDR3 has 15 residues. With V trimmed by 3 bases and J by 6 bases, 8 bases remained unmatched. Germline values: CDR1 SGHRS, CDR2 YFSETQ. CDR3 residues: CASSSGTGARDGYTF. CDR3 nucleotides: TGCGCCAGCAGCTCCGGGACAGGGGCACGAGATGGCTACACCTTC.

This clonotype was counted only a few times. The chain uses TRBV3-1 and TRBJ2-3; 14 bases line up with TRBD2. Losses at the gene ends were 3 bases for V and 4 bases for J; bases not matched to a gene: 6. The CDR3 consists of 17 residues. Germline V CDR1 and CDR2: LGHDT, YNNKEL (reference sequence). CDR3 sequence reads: CASSQSGTSGGADTQYF. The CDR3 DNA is TGTGCCAGCAGCCAGTCCGGGACTAGCGGGGGTGCAGATACGCAGTATTTT.

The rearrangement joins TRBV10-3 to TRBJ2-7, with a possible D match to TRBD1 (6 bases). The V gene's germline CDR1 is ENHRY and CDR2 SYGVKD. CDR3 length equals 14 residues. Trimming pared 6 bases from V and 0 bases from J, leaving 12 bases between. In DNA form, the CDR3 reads TGTGCCATCAGGGCAGGGGTCAACTCCTACGAGCAGTACTTC. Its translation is CAIRAGVNSYEQYF.

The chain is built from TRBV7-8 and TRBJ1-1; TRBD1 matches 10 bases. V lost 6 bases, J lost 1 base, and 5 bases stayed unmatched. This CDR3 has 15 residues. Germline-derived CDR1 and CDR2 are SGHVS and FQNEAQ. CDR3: CASRGQGGSNTEAFF. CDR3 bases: TGTGCCAGCAGAGGACAGGGGGGATCGAACACTGAAGCTTTCTTT.

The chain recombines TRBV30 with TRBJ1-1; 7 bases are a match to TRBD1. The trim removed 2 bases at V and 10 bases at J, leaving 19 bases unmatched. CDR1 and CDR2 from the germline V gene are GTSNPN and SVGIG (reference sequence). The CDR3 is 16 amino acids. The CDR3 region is CAWSFRSKGGYSGAFF. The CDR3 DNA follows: TGTGCCTGGAGTTTTCGCTCGAAAGGGGGCTATTCAGGAGCTTTCTTT.

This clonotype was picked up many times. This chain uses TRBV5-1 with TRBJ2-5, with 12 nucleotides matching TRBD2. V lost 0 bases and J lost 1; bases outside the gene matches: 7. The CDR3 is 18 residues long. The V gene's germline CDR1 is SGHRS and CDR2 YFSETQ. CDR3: CASSLGLAGASFQETQYF. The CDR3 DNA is TGCGCCAGCAGCTTGGGACTAGCGGGGGCCTCATTCCAAGAGACCCAGTACTTC.

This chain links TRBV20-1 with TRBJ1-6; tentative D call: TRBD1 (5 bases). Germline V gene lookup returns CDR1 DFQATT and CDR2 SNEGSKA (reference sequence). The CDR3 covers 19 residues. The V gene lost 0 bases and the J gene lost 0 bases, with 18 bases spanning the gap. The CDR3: CSARDWGGSPSSYNSPLHF. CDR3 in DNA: TGCAGTGCTAGAGATTGGGGGGGGTCTCCGAGCTCCTATAATTCACCCCTCCACTTT.

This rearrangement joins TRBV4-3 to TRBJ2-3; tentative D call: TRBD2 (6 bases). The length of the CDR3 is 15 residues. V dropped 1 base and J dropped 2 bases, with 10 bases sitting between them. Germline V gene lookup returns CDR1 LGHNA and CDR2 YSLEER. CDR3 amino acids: CASSQGGGTTDTQYF. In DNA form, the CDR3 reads TGCGCCAGCAGCCAAGGCGGCGGGACCACAGATACGCAGTATTTT.

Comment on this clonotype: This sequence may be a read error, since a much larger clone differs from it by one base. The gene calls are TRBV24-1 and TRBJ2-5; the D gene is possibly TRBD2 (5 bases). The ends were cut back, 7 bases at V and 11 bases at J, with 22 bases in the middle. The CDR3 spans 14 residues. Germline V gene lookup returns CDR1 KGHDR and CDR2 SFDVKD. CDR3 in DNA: TGTGCCACCAGCCGCGCGGGCTCCTACAATGAGCAGTACTTC. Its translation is CATSRAGSYNEQYF.

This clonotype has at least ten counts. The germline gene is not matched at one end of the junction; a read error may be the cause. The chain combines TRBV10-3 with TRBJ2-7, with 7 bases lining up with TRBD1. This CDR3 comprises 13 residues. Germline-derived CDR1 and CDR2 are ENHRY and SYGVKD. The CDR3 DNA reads TGTGCCATCGGATCCGGGACAGACTACAAGCAGTACTTC. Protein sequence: CAIGSGTDYKQYF.

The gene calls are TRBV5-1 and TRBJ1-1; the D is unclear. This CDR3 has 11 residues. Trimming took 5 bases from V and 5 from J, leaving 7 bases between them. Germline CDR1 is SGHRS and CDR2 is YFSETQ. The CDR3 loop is CASRSETEAFF. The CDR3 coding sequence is TGCGCCAGCAGAAGTGAAACTGAAGCTTTCTTT.

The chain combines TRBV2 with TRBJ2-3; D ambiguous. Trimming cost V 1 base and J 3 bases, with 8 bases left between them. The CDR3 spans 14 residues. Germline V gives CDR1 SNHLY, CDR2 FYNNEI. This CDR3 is CASSEVLTTDTQYF. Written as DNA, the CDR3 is TGTGCCAGCAGTGAAGTCTTAACAACAGATACGCAGTATTTT.

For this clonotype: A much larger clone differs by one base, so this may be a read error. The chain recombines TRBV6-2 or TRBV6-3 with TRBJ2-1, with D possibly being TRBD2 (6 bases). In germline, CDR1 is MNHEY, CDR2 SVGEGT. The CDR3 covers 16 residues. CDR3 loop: CASSSLGGVSYSEQFF. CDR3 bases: TGTGCCAGCAGTTCTTTAGGCGGGGTCTCCTACAGTGAGCAGTTCTTC.

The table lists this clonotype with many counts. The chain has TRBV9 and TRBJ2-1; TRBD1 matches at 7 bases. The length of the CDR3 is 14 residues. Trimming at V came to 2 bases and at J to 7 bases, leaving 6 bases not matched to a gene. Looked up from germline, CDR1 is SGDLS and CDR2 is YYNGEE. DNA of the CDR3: TGTGCCAGCAGCGTTTCCGGGACAGAAAATGAGCAGTTCTTC. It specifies CASSVSGTENEQFF.

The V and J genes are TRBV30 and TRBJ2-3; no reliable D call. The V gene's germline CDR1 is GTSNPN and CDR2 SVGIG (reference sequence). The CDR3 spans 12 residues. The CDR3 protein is CVSELDTDTQYF. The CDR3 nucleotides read TGTGTCTCGGAGCTGGACACAGATACGCAGTATTTT.

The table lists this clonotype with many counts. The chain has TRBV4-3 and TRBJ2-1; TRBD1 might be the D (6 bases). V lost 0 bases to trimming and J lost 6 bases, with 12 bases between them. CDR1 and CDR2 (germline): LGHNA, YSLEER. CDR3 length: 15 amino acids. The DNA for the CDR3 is TGCGCCAGCAGCCAAGATGCAGGGGCAGGCAATGAGCAGTTCTTC. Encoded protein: CASSQDAGAGNEQFF.

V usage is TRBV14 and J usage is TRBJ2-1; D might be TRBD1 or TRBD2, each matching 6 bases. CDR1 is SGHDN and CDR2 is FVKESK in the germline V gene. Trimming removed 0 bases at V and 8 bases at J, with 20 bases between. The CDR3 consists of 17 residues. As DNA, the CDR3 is TGTGCCAGCAGCCAAGATTCGTTCGGAGGGGGTCGGGATGAGCAGTTCTTC. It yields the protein CASSQDSFGGGRDEQFF.

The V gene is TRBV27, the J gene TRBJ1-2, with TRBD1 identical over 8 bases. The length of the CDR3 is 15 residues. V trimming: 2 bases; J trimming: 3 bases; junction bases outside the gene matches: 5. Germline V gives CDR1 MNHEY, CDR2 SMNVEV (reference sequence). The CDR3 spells CASSLQGAYDYGYTF. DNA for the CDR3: TGTGCCAGCAGTTTACAGGGGGCCTATGACTATGGCTACACCTTC.

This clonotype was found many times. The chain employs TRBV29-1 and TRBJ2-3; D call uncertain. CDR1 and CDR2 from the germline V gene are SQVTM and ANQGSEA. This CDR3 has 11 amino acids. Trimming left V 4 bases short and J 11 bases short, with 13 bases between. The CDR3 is CSVGEMGEQYF. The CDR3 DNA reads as TGCAGCGTTGGAGAAATGGGCGAGCAGTATTTT.

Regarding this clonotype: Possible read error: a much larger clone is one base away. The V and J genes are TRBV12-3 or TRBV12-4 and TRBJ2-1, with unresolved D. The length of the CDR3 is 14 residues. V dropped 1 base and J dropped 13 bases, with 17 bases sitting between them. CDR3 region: CASSLENSKETQFF. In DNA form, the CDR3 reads TGTGCCAGCAGTTTAGAGAATAGTAAGGAGACCCAGTTCTTC.

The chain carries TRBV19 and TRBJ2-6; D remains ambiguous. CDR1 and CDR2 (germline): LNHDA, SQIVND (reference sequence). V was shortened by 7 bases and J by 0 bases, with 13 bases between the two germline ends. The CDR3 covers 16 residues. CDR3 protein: CASMRTTSSGANVLTF. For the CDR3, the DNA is TGTGCCAGTATGAGGACCACGAGCTCTGGGGCCAACGTCCTGACTTTC.

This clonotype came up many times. The CDR3 loop is CSARDSAMGTQYF. The CDR3 bases are TGCAGTGCTAGAGATTCAGCAATGGGGACCCAGTACTTC. The chain recombines TRBV20-1 with TRBJ2-7; D uncertain. The J call is in doubt because the DNA end fits TRBJ2-5 better. The CDR3 length is 13 residues. The germline gives CDR1 DFQATT, CDR2 SNEGSKA (reference sequence).